This is a list of T cell receptor beta chains from one sample in a study of blood T cell repertoires in COVID-19. The protocol was immunoSEQ multiplex PCR, while the TCRdb copy is restricted to in-frame clones and leaves out a portion. The data show 56,000 or so clones, around four fifths seen once. Sequences were obtained from peripheral blood. Receptors were obtained from a man in his fifties with acute or convalescent COVID-19. The CDR3 runs from the conserved cysteine through the conserved F or W. Fields, in order: D gene, J gene, V gene, clone size, CDR3 DNA, CDR3 protein. A D gene is named only where the DNA matches it firmly. Only part of the rows carry a size: once, few, many, or a class if the clone is expanded.

>TRBD2|TRBJ2-7|TRBV4-1|.
TGCGCCAGCAGCCAAGATCCCCCGGGAGGTTCAGAGCAGTACTTC
CASSQDPPGGSEQYF
>TRBD1|TRBJ1-4|TRBV6-2/TRBV6-3|.
TGTGCCAGCAGTTACGACAGGGATGAAAAACTGTTTTTT
CASSYDRDEKLFF
>.|TRBJ1-1|TRBV5-1|.
TGCGCCAGCAGCTTGGATGAACGACGGGGGAACACTGAAGCTTTCTTT
CASSLDERRGNTEAFF
>TRBD2|TRBJ2-3|TRBV27|.
TGTGCCAGCAGTCAATCCACTAGCGGGTCCACAGATACGCAGTATTTT
CASSQSTSGSTDTQYF
>.|TRBJ1-4|TRBV10-1|.
TGCGCCAGCAGTGATGGGACTGAGAATGAAAAACTGTTTTTT
CASSDGTENEKLFF
>TRBD2|TRBJ2-1|TRBV5-1|once
TGCGCCAGCAGCTTGGCCGGGACTAGCGATCGTAGCTCCTACAATGAGCAGTTCTTC
CASSLAGTSDRSSYNEQFF
>.|TRBJ2-7|TRBV19|once
TGTGCCAGTAGCGACTACCTCCGGGTTTACGAGCAGTACTTC
CASSDYLRVYEQYF
>TRBD2|TRBJ2-3|TRBV15|few
TGTGCCACCAGCAGACCTGGGCTAGCGGGAGGAGCAGATACGCAGTATTTT
CATSRPGLAGGADTQYF
>.|TRBJ2-7|TRBV5-1|.
TGCGCCAGCAGCTTGGCCGGGTCTAGTTTTGACGAGCAGTACTTC
CASSLAGSSFDEQYF
>.|TRBJ1-6|TRBV7-2|few
TGTGCCAGCAGCTTAGATAGCAGAAATTCACCCCTCCACTTT
CASSLDSRNSPLHF
>.|TRBJ1-2|TRBV7-9|.
TGTGCCAGCAGCTTACCAGGACTAGGGTATGGCTACACCTTC
CASSLPGLGYGYTF
>TRBD1|TRBJ1-6|TRBV2|.
TGTGCCAGCAGTCCTTCCGCGGGACAGGTTACTTCACCCCTCCACTTT
CASSPSAGQVTSPLHF
>TRBD1|TRBJ1-1|TRBV5-8|.
TGTGCCAGCAGCTTGTCACAGGGGCCCGCTTTCTTT
CASSLSQGPAFF
>.|TRBJ2-3|TRBV21-1|.
TGTGCCAGCAGCAAAGTTCGGGCGGGGGAGGGCCCGACAGATACGCAGTATTTT
CASSKVRAGEGPTDTQYF
>TRBD1|TRBJ2-1|TRBV11-2|.
TGTGCCAGCAGCTTAGTGAGGACAGGGCAGAATGAGCAGTTCTTC
CASSLVRTGQNEQFF
>TRBD1|TRBJ1-1|TRBV2|.
TGTGCCAGCAGTCGGGACAGGGGGGGCATGAACACTGAAGCTTTCTTT
CASSRDRGGMNTEAFF
>TRBD1|TRBJ1-4|TRBV6-8|.
TGTGCCAGCAGCCGACAGGGTTGGAGCACATCTAATGAAAAACTGTTTTTT
CASSRQGWSTSNEKLFF
>TRBD1|TRBJ1-2|TRBV7-2|.
TGTGCCAGCAGCCCGGGGGGGGGACAGAAGAACTATGGCTACACCTTC
CASSPGGGQKNYGYTF